The clone carrying this T cell receptor (beta chain) appeared many times. Its cognate antigen is unknown. The sample is drawn from a study of CD8 T cells in ankylosing spondylitis. Regarding the study as a whole: Made up of eight or nine highly homologous variants, a TCR beta motif appeared characteristic of ankylosing spondylitis blood. Disease-linked clones displayed a CD8+ phenotype and appeared relatively rarely in peripheral blood.

Quantitative 5'-RACE with molecular barcodes generated TCR beta libraries. One entry per CDR3 protein, called by TCRdb with MiXCR from the 5' RACE reads. The table has 200,000 to 250,000 distinct CDR3 sequences, roughly 6.6% seen once; the top ten hold 12% to 15%. J lost 0 bases, V lost 10 bases, and 6 bases had no gene match. CDR1 and CDR2 from the germline V gene are ENHRY and SYGVKD. The CDR3 is 14 residues long. The clonotype was recovered from a male donor with ankylosing spondylitis. The chain combines TRBV10-3 with TRBJ2-4, with TRBD2 matching 7 bases. What was sequenced was blood, either unsorted or a sorted T cell fraction (not recorded which). CDR3 coding DNA: TGTGCCACCATGGGGGGGAGAGCCAAAAACATTCAGTACTTC. It codes for CATMGGRAKNIQYF.